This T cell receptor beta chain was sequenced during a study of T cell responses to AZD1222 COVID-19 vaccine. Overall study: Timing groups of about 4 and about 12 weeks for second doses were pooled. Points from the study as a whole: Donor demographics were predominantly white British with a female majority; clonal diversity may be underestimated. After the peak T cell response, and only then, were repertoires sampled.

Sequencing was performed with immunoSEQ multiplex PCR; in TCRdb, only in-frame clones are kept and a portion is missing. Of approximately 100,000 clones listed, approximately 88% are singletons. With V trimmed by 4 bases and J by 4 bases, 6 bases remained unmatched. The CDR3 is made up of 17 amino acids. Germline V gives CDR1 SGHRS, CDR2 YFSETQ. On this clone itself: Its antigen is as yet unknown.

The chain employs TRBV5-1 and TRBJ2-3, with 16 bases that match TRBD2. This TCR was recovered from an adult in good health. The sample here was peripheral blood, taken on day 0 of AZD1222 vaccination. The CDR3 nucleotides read TGCGCCAGCAGCCGGGGACTAGCGGGGGGGCAGGCAGATACGCAGTATTTT. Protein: CASSRGLAGGQADTQYF.